These 27 T cell receptor beta chains came from one sample sequenced in a study of control samples from healthy donors and cancer patients (dated by TCRdb to about 2020). The library relied on the immunoSEQ multiplex PCR assay. What TCRdb holds here is the immuneACCESS table cut down to in-frame rearrangements. Part of the clones is not present; checked against another copy, under half of the missing clones reflect an unresolved V gene, and the others are unexplained. This sample comprises tens of thousands of clones, roughly 80% of them detected only once. The ten largest clones represent about 9.4% of the sample. Sequenced material: blood. The receptor set was obtained from an older man in good health.

This clone was detected only a few times. The chain is built from TRBV7-3 and TRBJ2-1; D not certain. The CDR3 totals 15 residues. CDR1 is SGHTA and CDR2 is FQGTGA in the germline V gene. Deletions cut 3 bases from V and 4 bases from J, with 13 bases between. CDR3 sequence: CASSFAVGPYNEQFF. The DNA for the CDR3 is TGTGCCAGCAGCTTTGCAGTCGGACCTTACAATGAGCAGTTCTTC.

This clone is a singleton in its sample. V gene TRBV28 combines with J gene TRBJ2-7; D not resolved. Trimming removed 3 bases from V and 4 bases from J, with 7 bases in between. From germline, CDR1 is MDHEN and CDR2 SYDVKM. The CDR3 runs 12 residues. The CDR3 DNA reads TGTGCCAGCAGTTTGGGCTTTTACGAGCAGTACTTC. It is translated as CASSLGFYEQYF.

The chain links TRBV11-2 to TRBJ2-3, with TRBD1 matching over 7 bases. Germline-derived CDR1 and CDR2 are SGHAT and FQNNGV. The V and J ends lost 5 bases and 4 bases, in that order; junction bases with no gene match: 18. The CDR3 contains 18 residues. CDR3 sequence: CASSPTFGTVRAADTQYF. The CDR3 DNA follows: TGTGCCAGCAGCCCCACGTTCGGGACAGTCAGGGCAGCAGATACGCAGTATTTT.

This chain links TRBV5-4 with TRBJ2-3, with D unresolved. The CDR3 has 14 amino acids. Germline CDR1 and CDR2: SGHNT and YYREEE (reference sequence). V was cut by 0 bases and J by 6 bases, with 11 bases left in between. Written as DNA, the CDR3 is TGTGCCAGCAGCTTGGCTGGCGTCCGGGATACGCAGTATTTT. This translates into CASSLAGVRDTQYF. Variable domain in full (rest from reference TRBV5-4 and TRBJ2-3): ETGVTQSPTHLIKTRGQQVTLRCSSQSGHNTVSWYQQALGQGPQFIFQYYREEENGRGNFPPRFSGLQFPNYSSELNVNALELDDSALYLCASSLAGVRDTQYFGPGTRLTVL.

The V gene is TRBV2, the J gene TRBJ2-1; TRBD1 or TRBD2 may be the D gene (5 bases each). V was cut by 8 bases and J by 2 bases, with 16 bases left in between. The CDR3 covers 15 residues. Germline CDR1 reads SNHLY; CDR2 reads FYNNEI. The CDR3 protein is CASEGTTSTYNEQFF. The DNA for the CDR3 is TGTGCCAGCGAGGGGACCACTTCGACCTACAATGAGCAGTTCTTC.

The CDR3 DNA reads as TGCGCCAGCAGCCTCAGACTAGCGGGAGGGCTACGAGAGACCCAGTACTTC. Translating it yields CASSLRLAGGLRETQYF. The V and J genes are TRBV5-1 and TRBJ2-5; 14 bases are a match to TRBD2. CDR1 is SGHRS and CDR2 is YFSETQ in the germline V gene. Trimming cost V 4 bases and J 4 bases; bases outside gene matches: 9. The CDR3 is 17 amino acids.

V is TRBV5-1 and J is TRBJ2-5, with 7 bases that match TRBD1. The CDR3 has 17 amino acids. The J segment lost 2 bases and the V segment lost 5 bases, leaving 15 bases of the junction unmatched. The germline V gene encodes CDR1 SGHRS and CDR2 YFSETQ. The DNA of the CDR3 is TGCGCCAGCAGGTCGGGACAGTTTTTCGCCGCACAAGAGACCCAGTACTTC. This translates into CASRSGQFFAAQETQYF.

Only a few counts were recorded for this clone. This rearrangement joins TRBV19 to TRBJ1-5; TRBD1 matches 12 bases. V was pared by 3 bases and J by 4 bases, with 7 bases of the junction left unmatched. The CDR3 extends over 17 amino acids. Germline V CDR1 and CDR2: LNHDA, SQIVND (reference sequence). This CDR3 is CASSIGTGGGLNQPQHF. DNA for the CDR3: TGTGCCAGTAGTATTGGGACAGGGGGCGGCCTAAATCAGCCCCAGCATTTT.

This chain connects TRBV6-5 to TRBJ2-4, with TRBD1 as a possible D gene (7 bases). CDR1 MNHEY and CDR2 SVGAGI come from the germline V gene. V gave up 0 bases and J gave up 10 bases, with 13 bases separating them. This CDR3 has 14 residues. The CDR3: CASSYSQGDFIQYF. CDR3 nucleotides: TGTGCCAGCAGTTACTCCCAGGGGGACTTTATTCAGTACTTC.

The V gene is TRBV6-6, the J gene TRBJ1-6; TRBD1 matches 7 bases. V shed 5 bases, J shed 8 bases, and the junction held 6 bases outside the gene matches. This CDR3 contains 14 residues. Germline assignment: CDR1 MNHNY and CDR2 SVGAGI (reference sequence). The chain's CDR3 is CASSPQGKDSPLHF. Here the CDR3 DNA reads TGTGCCAGCAGTCCACAGGGGAAGGATTCACCCCTCCACTTT.

V usage is TRBV10-1 and J usage is TRBJ2-1, with D maybe TRBD1 (5 bases). CDR1 is WNHNN and CDR2 is SYGVQD in the germline V gene (reference sequence). Trimming took 0 bases from V and 7 from J, leaving 7 bases between them. The CDR3 spans 13 residues. This chain's CDR3 is CASSESSGNEQFF. The DNA for the CDR3 is TGCGCCAGCAGTGAGTCGTCAGGGAATGAGCAGTTCTTC.

In DNA form, the CDR3 reads TGTGCCAGCAGCTTAGAGTCCGGTACAGATACGCAGTATTTT. Its protein product is CASSLESGTDTQYF. The V call is TRBV7-2, the J call TRBJ2-3; D uncertain. V was pared by 1 base and J by 3 bases, with 8 bases between. The CDR3 loop spans 14 amino acids. Germline V lookup: CDR1 SGHTA, CDR2 FQGNSA.

The CDR3 DNA sequence: TGTGCCAGCTCACCTCCGACAGTGAACACTGAAGCTTTCTTT. It is translated as CASSPPTVNTEAFF. The rearrangement links TRBV18 to TRBJ1-1, with a weak D call TRBD1 (5 bases). With 3 bases removed from V and 0 bases from J, the gap between germline ends came to 8 bases. Germline CDR1 is KGHSH and CDR2 is LQKENI. The CDR3 has 14 amino acids.

The chain carries TRBV6-4 and TRBJ2-1; perhaps TRBD2 as D (5 bases). Per the germline V gene, CDR1 is MRHNA and CDR2 is SNTAGT. Trimming left V 4 bases short and J 5 bases short, with 9 bases between. The CDR3 covers 13 residues. CDR3 residues: CASSVGRDNEQFF. The CDR3 DNA reads as TGTGCCAGCAGTGTAGGGCGGGACAATGAGCAGTTCTTC.

This clone was counted a single time. This chain connects TRBV7-6 to TRBJ2-7; D possibly corresponds to TRBD2 (5 bases). The CDR3 totals 13 residues. CDR1 is SGHVS, CDR2 FNYEAQ, per germline. Between the trimmed V and J ends, which lost 5 bases and 3 bases, there was a span of 11 bases. CDR3 residues: CASSPREFYEQYF. In DNA form, the CDR3 reads TGTGCCAGCAGCCCTCGGGAATTCTACGAGCAGTACTTC.

The J gene is TRBJ2-2, the V gene TRBV5-1, with 7 nucleotides matching TRBD2. The CDR3 totals 15 residues. V was clipped by 4 bases and J by 1 base; unmatched bases: 4. The germline gives CDR1 SGHRS, CDR2 YFSETQ. In DNA, the CDR3 is TGCGCCAGCAGCCGGGGGGATGAGAACACCGGGGAGCTGTTTTTT. It is translated as CASSRGDENTGELFF.

The rearrangement uses TRBV5-1 and TRBJ2-7, with 10 bases lining up with TRBD1. CDR1 is SGHRS and CDR2 is YFSETQ in the germline V gene. The V gene end was trimmed by 4 bases and the J gene end by 3 bases; junction bases not matched to a gene: 4. The CDR3 length is 14 residues. The CDR3 sequence is CASSLDRGFYEQYF. CDR3 nucleotide sequence: TGCGCCAGCAGCCTGGACAGGGGGTTCTACGAGCAGTACTTC.

The rearrangement links TRBV5-5 to TRBJ1-3; the D is unclear. Germline values: CDR1 SGHKS, CDR2 YYEKEE (reference sequence). Deletions cut 2 bases from V and 3 bases from J, with 9 bases between. This CDR3 has 14 residues. CDR3 nucleotide sequence: TGTGCCAGCAGCTTTGGACGGAATGGAAACACCATATATTTT. This codes for CASSFGRNGNTIYF.

The chain employs TRBV29-1 and TRBJ1-3, with D uncertain. This CDR3 is 13 amino acids long. Trimming removed 7 bases at V and 4 bases at J, with 14 bases between. The germline CDR1 and CDR2 sequences are SQVTM and ANQGSEA. The CDR3 sequence: CSAIEGAGNTIYF. For the CDR3, the DNA is TGCAGCGCCATCGAGGGTGCCGGAAACACCATATATTTT. Complete variable domain (other parts from reference TRBV29-1 and TRBJ1-3): SAVISQKPSRDICQRGTSLTIQCQVDSQVTMMFWYRQQPGQSLTLIATANQGSEATYESGFVIDKFPISRPNLTFSTLTVSNMSPEDSSIYLCSAIEGAGNTIYFGEGSWLTVV.

V and J are TRBV2 and TRBJ1-2, with a weak D call TRBD1 (5 bases). Germline loops: CDR1 SNHLY, CDR2 FYNNEI. V lost 1 base and J lost 2, with 17 bases in between. The CDR3 sequence is 17 residues long. The CDR3 spells CASSEGRGLGRNYGYTF. CDR3 bases: TGTGCCAGCAGTGAAGGGAGGGGCTTGGGGCGCAACTATGGCTACACCTTC.

This rearrangement joins TRBV28 to TRBJ2-7; perhaps D is TRBD1 or TRBD2 (5 bases each). This CDR3 has 14 amino acids. V was pared by 1 base and J by 5 bases, with 12 bases between. Germline CDR1 is MDHEN and CDR2 is SYDVKM. The CDR3 spells CASSLSPGTHEQYF. The CDR3 nucleotides are TGTGCCAGCAGTTTATCCCCAGGGACCCACGAGCAGTACTTC.

The chain couples TRBV9 to TRBJ1-1, with TRBD1 matching over 11 bases. This CDR3 is built from 16 residues. The V gene end was trimmed by 2 bases and the J gene end by 4 bases; junction bases not matched to a gene: 7. The V gene's germline CDR1 is SGDLS and CDR2 YYNGEE. The CDR3 DNA follows: TGTGCCAGCAGCGTGGGGACAGGGGGTTACGGCACTGAAGCTTTCTTT. Residues: CASSVGTGGYGTEAFF.

Regarding this clone: Other DNA sequences in the same sample also yield this CDR3. The chain combines TRBV2 with TRBJ2-2, with D possibly being TRBD2 (7 bases). There are 18 residues in the CDR3. Trimming removed 7 bases at V and 5 bases at J, with 26 bases between. CDR1 is SNHLY, CDR2 FYNNEI, per germline. The CDR3 DNA reads as TGTGCCAGCAACCGACGGGGGCCGGGGGGCCGAGGAACCGGGGAGCTGTTTTTT. Its translation is CASNRRGPGGRGTGELFF.

This rearrangement joins TRBV5-4 to TRBJ2-7; 7 bases map to TRBD1. The CDR3 loop spans 13 amino acids. CDR1 and CDR2 from the germline V gene are SGHNT and YYREEE (reference sequence). V trimming: 2 bases; J trimming: 2 bases; junction bases outside the gene matches: 1. The CDR3 region is CASSFDRAYEQYF. CDR3 nucleotide sequence: TGTGCCAGCAGCTTTGACAGGGCCTACGAGCAGTACTTC.

CDR3 protein: CASSSGTGSNKLFF. In DNA, the CDR3 is TGTGCCAGCAGTTCCGGGACAGGGTCAAACAAACTGTTTTTT. The chain uses TRBV2 and TRBJ1-4, with 9 bases that match TRBD1. Unmatched junction bases numbered 9, after V lost 5 bases and J lost 11 bases. CDR3 length: 14 residues. Germline V lookup: CDR1 SNHLY, CDR2 FYNNEI.

The chain carries TRBV6-5 and TRBJ2-2; TRBD2 matches at 15 bases. The CDR3 contains 15 residues. The junction had 3 bases not matched to a gene; V was cut back by 4 bases and J by 9 bases. Germline V gene data show CDR1 as MNHEY and CDR2 as SVGAGI. CDR3 sequence reads: CASSLGLAGGRELFF. The DNA of the CDR3 is TGTGCCAGCAGTTTAGGACTAGCGGGAGGGAGGGAGCTGTTTTTT.

This chain links TRBV6-5 with TRBJ1-5, with D uncertain. The length of the CDR3 is 14 residues. Trimming pared 7 bases from V and 2 bases from J, leaving 12 bases between. The germline V gene encodes CDR1 MNHEY and CDR2 SVGAGI. The CDR3 nucleotides read TGTGCCAGCACACAATGGCGTGGCAATCAGCCCCAGCATTTT. Its protein is CASTQWRGNQPQHF.